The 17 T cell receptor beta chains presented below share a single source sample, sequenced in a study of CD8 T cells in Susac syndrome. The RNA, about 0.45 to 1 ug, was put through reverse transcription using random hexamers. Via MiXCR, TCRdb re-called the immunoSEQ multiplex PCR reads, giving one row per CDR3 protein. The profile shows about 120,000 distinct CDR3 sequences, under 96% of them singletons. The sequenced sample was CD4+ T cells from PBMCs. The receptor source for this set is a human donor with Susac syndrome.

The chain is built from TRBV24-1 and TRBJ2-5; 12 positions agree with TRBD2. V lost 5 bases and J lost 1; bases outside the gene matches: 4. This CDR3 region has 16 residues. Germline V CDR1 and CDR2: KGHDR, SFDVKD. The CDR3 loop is CATSGTSGTLQETQYF. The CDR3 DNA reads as TGTGCCACCAGTGGGACTAGCGGGACTCTCCAAGAGACCCAGTACTTC.

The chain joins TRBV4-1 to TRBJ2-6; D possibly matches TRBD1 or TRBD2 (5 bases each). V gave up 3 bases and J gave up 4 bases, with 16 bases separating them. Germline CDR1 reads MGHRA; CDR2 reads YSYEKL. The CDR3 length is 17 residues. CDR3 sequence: CASSHEGRGYGANVLTF. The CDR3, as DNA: TGCGCCAGCAGCCATGAGGGCCGGGGCTACGGGGCCAACGTCCTGACTTTC.

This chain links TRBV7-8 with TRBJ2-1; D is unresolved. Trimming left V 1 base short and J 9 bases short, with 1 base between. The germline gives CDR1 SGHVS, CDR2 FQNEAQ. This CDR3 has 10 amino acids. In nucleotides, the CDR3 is TGTGCCAGCAGCTTAGTTGAGCAGTTCTTC. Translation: CASSLVEQFF.

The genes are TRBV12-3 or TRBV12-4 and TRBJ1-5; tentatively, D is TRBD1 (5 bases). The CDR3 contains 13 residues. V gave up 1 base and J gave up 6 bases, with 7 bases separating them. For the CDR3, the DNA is TGTGCCAGCAGTTTAGGGGACGGTCAGCCCCAGCATTTT. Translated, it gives CASSLGDGQPQHF.

The CDR3 DNA sequence: TGCAGTGCTACCGGGATATCAGGGGGCTACACCTTC. It encodes CSATGISGGYTF. This chain uses TRBV20-1 with TRBJ1-2, with D possibly TRBD1 on 5 matching bases. CDR1 is DFQATT and CDR2 is SNEGSKA in the germline V gene (reference sequence). This CDR3 region has 12 residues. The germline V and J ends were trimmed by 4 bases and 8 bases, with 14 bases remaining between them.

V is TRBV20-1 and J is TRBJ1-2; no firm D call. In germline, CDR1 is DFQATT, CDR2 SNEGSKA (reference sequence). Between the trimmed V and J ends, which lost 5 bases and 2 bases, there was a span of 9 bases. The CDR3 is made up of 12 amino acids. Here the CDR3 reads CSASGGNYGYTF. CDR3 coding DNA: TGCAGTGCTTCGGGAGGAAACTATGGCTACACCTTC.

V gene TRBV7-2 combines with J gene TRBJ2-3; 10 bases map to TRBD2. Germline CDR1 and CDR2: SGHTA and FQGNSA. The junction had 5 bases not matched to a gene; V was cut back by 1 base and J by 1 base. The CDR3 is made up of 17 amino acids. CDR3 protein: CASSLELAGRGTDTQYF. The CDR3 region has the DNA TGTGCCAGCAGCTTAGAACTAGCGGGGAGGGGCACAGATACGCAGTATTTT.

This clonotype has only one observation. CDR3 residues: CASSPWTGVSYEQYF. CDR3 in DNA: TGCGCCAGCAGCCCGTGGACAGGGGTCTCCTACGAGCAGTACTTC. This sequence joins TRBV5-1 and TRBJ2-7; 9 bases are shared with TRBD1. Trimming at V came to 4 bases and at J to 0 bases, leaving 5 bases not matched to a gene. The CDR3 sequence is 15 residues long. Germline V lookup: CDR1 SGHRS, CDR2 YFSETQ.

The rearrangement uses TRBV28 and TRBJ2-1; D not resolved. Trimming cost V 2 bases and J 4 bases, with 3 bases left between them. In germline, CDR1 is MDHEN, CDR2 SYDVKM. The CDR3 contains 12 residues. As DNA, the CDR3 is TGTGCCAGCAGTTTACAGTACAATGAGCAGTTCTTC. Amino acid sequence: CASSLQYNEQFF.

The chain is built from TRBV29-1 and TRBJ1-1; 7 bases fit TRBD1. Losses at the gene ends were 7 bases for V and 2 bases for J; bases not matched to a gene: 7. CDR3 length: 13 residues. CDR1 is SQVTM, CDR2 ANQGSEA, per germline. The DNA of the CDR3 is TGCAGCGCCGAGGGACAGATAAACACTGAAGCTTTCTTT. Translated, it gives CSAEGQINTEAFF.

CDR3: CSAGQGLDYGYTF. In nucleotides, the CDR3 is TGCAGTGCTGGACAGGGGCTTGACTATGGCTACACCTTC. The V and J genes are TRBV20-1 and TRBJ1-2; 9 nucleotides match TRBD1. V trimming: 5 bases; J trimming: 3 bases; junction bases outside the gene matches: 4. Germline V gene lookup returns CDR1 DFQATT and CDR2 SNEGSKA (reference sequence). The CDR3 runs to 13 residues.

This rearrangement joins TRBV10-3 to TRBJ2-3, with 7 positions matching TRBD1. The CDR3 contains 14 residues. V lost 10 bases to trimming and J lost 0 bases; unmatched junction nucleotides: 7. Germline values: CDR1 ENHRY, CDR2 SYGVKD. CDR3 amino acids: CASSTGSSTDTQYF. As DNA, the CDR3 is TGTGCCAGCTCGACAGGGTCTAGCACAGATACGCAGTATTTT.

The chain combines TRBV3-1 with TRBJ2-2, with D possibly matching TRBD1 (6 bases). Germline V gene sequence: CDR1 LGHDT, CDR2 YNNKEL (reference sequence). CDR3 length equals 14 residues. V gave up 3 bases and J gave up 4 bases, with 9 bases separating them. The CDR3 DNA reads TGTGCCAGCAGCCACGGCAGGGGCACCGGGGAGCTGTTTTTT. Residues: CASSHGRGTGELFF.

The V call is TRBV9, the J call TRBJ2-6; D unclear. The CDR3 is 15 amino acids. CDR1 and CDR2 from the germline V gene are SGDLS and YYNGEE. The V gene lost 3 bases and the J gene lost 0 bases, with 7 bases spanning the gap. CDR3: CASSAAGSGANVLTF. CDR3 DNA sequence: TGTGCCAGCAGCGCAGCCGGCTCTGGGGCCAACGTCCTGACTTTC.

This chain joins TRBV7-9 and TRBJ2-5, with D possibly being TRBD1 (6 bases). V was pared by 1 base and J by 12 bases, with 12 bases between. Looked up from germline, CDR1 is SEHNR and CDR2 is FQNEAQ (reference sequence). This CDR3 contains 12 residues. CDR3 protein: CASSLGTGNEYF. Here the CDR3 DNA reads TGTGCCAGCAGCTTAGGAACAGGGAACGAGTACTTC.

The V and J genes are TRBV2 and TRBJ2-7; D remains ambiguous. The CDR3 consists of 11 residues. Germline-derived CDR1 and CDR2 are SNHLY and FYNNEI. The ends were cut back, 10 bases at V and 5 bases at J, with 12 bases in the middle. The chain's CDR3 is CATQRLNEQYF. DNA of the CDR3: TGTGCCACCCAGAGATTGAACGAGCAGTACTTC.

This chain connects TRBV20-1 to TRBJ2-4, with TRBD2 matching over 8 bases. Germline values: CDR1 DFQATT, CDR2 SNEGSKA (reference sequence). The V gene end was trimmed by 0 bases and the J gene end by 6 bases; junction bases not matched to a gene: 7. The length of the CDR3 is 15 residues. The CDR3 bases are TGCAGTGCTAGAGATTACGGGGGGGGCAGAAACATTCAGTACTTC. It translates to CSARDYGGGRNIQYF.